This entry features one T cell receptor beta chain sequence. The sample comes from a study of T cell responses to AZD1222 COVID-19 vaccine. Study at large: Pooling covered second doses at about 4 or about 12 weeks.

TCRdb keeps only in-frame clones here, not all; method: immunoSEQ multiplex PCR. Of about 100,000 clones listed, roughly 87% are singletons. Trimming cost V 9 bases and J 2 bases, with 14 bases left between them. The CDR3 length is 14 residues. The V gene's germline CDR1 is LNHDA and CDR2 SQIVND (reference sequence). The receptor's source is an adult in good health. The starting material was peripheral blood, obtained on day 0 of AZD1222 vaccination. This chain uses TRBV19 with TRBJ1-5, with D possibly TRBD1 on 5 matching bases. The CDR3 region is CASRVVLGNQPQHF. The CDR3 DNA is TGTGCCAGCAGGGTCGTCCTAGGCAATCAGCCCCAGCATTTT.